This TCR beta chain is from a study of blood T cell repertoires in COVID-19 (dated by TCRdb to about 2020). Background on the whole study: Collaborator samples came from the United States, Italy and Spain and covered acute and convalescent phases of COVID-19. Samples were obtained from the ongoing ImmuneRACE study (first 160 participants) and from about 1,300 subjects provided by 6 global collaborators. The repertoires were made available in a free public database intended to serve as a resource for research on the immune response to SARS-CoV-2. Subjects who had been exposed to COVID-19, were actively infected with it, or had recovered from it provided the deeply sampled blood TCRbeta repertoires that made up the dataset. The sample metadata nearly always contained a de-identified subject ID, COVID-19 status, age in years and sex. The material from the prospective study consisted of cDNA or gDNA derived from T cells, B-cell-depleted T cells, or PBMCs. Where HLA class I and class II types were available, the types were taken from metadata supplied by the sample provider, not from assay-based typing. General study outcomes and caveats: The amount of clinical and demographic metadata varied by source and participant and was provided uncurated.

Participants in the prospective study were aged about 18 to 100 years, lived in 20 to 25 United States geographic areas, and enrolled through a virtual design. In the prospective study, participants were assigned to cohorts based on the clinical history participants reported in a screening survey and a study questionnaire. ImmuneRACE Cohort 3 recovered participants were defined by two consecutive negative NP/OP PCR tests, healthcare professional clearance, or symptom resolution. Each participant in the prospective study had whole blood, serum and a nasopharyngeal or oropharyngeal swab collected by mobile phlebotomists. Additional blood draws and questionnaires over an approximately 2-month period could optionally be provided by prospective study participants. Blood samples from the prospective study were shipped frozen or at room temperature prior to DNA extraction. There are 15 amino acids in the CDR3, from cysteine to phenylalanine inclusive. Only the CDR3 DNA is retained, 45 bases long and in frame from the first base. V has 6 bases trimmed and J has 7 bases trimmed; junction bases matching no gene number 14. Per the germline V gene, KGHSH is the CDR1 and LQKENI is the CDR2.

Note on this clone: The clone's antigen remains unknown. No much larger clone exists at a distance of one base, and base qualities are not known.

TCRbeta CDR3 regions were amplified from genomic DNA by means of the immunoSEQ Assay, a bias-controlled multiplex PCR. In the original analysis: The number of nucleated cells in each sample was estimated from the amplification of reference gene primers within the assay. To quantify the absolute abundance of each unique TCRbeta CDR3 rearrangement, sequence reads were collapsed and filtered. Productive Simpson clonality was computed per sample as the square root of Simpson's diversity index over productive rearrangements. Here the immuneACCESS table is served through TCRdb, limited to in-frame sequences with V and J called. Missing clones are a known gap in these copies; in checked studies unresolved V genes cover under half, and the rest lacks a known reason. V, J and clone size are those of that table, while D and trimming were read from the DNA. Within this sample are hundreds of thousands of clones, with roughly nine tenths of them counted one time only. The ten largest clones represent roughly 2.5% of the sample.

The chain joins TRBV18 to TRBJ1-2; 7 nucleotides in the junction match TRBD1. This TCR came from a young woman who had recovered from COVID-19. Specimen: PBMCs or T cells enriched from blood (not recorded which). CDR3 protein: CASSTGSWQGVGYTF. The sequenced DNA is TGTGCCAGCTCCACCGGGTCTTGGCAGGGGGTTGGCTACACCTTC.